This passage covers 2 T cell receptor beta chains from one sample sequenced in a study of T-cell memory formation after mild COVID-19. MiXCR, applied by TCRdb to the 5' RACE reads, yields one record per CDR3 protein. This sample has 400,000 or so distinct CDR3 sequences, with approximately 20% found just once. Sequences were obtained from PBMCs or a T cell subset sorted from them (not recorded which). All receptors come from an adult woman who had mild COVID-19 (a few samples of this study predate the infection). Cell type and time point are not known.

This clonotype was seen ten or more times. V gene TRBV12-3 or TRBV12-4 combines with J gene TRBJ2-7; D not certain. V lost 6 bases and J lost 6, with 6 bases in between. The length of the CDR3 is 10 residues. The CDR3 sequence: CASRRCEQYF. Written as DNA, the CDR3 is TGTGCCAGCAGACGCTGCGAGCAGTACTTC.

The chain links TRBV5-1 to TRBJ2-7; TRBD1 matches at 11 bases. Trimming at V came to 5 bases and at J to 3 bases, leaving 7 bases not matched to a gene. CDR3 length: 15 residues. Germline loops: CDR1 SGHRS, CDR2 YFSETQ. The CDR3: CASRSGTGGNYEQYF. The CDR3 nucleotides are TGCGCCAGCAGGTCCGGGACAGGGGGAAACTACGAGCAGTACTTC.